These 29 T cell receptor beta chains originate from one sample sequenced in a study of T cell repertoires in aging, cancer and after chemotherapy. Peripheral blood genomic DNA, not sorted cells or RNA, was the template. TRB rearrangements spanning V, D and J were amplified using mixed TRB-A/B primers. TCRdb re-derived calls from the multiplex PCR reads in MiXCR, one entry per CDR3 protein. The sample has fewer than 15,000 distinct CDR3 sequences, around 23% seen once; the top ten hold about 52%. Sequencing was carried out using blood. The receptors come from a human donor in good health.

This clonotype came up a few times. The J gene is TRBJ2-2, the V gene TRBV6-5; TRBD2 is a possible D gene (6 bases). From germline, CDR1 is MNHEY and CDR2 SVGAGI. The CDR3 extends over 10 amino acids. DNA for the CDR3: TGTGCGAGCGGGACCGGGGAGCTGTTTTTT. Amino acids: CASGTGELFF.

This CDR3 is CSAYDRGSLSYEQYF. CDR3 DNA sequence: TGCAGTGCTTACGACAGGGGTTCTCTCTCCTACGAGCAGTACTTC. The chain carries TRBV20-1 and TRBJ2-7; TRBD1 matches 8 bases. J was trimmed by 0 bases and V by 5 bases; bases with no gene match: 9. CDR1 is DFQATT and CDR2 is SNEGSKA in the germline V gene (reference sequence). The CDR3 is 15 amino acids.

Written as DNA, the CDR3 is TGTGCCAGCAGTTTAGATCTTTCGGGGGTTTTTACCGGGGAGCTGTTTTTT. Residues: CASSLDLSGVFTGELFF. This chain uses TRBV27 with TRBJ2-2, with D perhaps matching TRBD2 (6 bases). Germline CDR1 is MNHEY and CDR2 is SMNVEV (reference sequence). This CDR3 contains 17 residues. The V end lost 2 bases, the J end lost 5 bases, and 18 bases lay between the germline ends.

The chain carries TRBV12-3 or TRBV12-4 and TRBJ1-1; D unresolved. The CDR3 extends over 13 amino acids. Trimming removed 6 bases from V and 2 bases from J, with 10 bases in between. The CDR3 loop is CASSSESNTEAFF. Written as DNA, the CDR3 is TGTGCCAGCAGCTCAGAGAGTAACACTGAAGCTTTCTTT.

Here the CDR3 reads CASSQGLAGESSYEQYF. The DNA of the CDR3 is TGTGCCAGCAGCCAAGGACTAGCGGGGGAGAGCTCCTACGAGCAGTACTTC. The chain links TRBV13 to TRBJ2-7; 13 bases align to TRBD2. Germline V lookup: CDR1 PRHDT, CDR2 FYEKMQ (reference sequence). The CDR3 is made up of 17 amino acids. V dropped 5 bases and J dropped 0; count of bases not matched to a gene: 7.

The chain is built from TRBV25-1 and TRBJ2-5; 7 positions match TRBD1. V was clipped by 2 bases and J by 1 base; unmatched bases: 13. Germline CDR1 MGHDK, CDR2 SYGVNS. The CDR3 extends over 18 amino acids. The CDR3 bases are TGTGCCAGCAGTGAAAGGGACAGCCGGACAGGACCCCAAGAGACCCAGTACTTC. It yields the protein CASSERDSRTGPQETQYF.

The chain has TRBV6-1 and TRBJ1-2; 9 bases are a match to TRBD1. V shed 6 bases and J 2 bases; nucleotides not matched to a gene: 7. This CDR3 is 15 amino acids long. The germline V gene encodes CDR1 MNHNS and CDR2 SASEGT. CDR3 sequence reads: CASSYPGTGNYGYTF. CDR3 in DNA: TGTGCCAGCAGCTACCCCGGGACAGGGAACTATGGCTACACCTTC.

This sequence joins TRBV6-5 and TRBJ2-3; D gene unclear. V shed 2 bases and J shed 2 bases, with 20 bases lying between them. The CDR3 covers 18 residues. CDR1 MNHEY and CDR2 SVGAGI come from the germline V gene. CDR3 coding DNA: TGTGCCAGCAGTTACGTCGGTGTAGGGCTAACGCACACAGATACGCAGTATTTT. Translation gives CASSYVGVGLTHTDTQYF.

The chain recombines TRBV5-4 with TRBJ2-7; possibly TRBD2 for D (5 bases). The CDR3 runs to 16 residues. Germline V gives CDR1 SGHNT, CDR2 YYREEE (reference sequence). V was cut by 0 bases and J by 0 bases, with 13 bases left in between. CDR3 residues: CASSLAGRRPSYEQYF. The CDR3 nucleotides are TGTGCCAGCAGCTTGGCAGGCAGGAGGCCCTCCTACGAGCAGTACTTC. Together with reference TRBV5-4 and TRBJ2-7, the CDR3 gives the full variable domain: ETGVTQSPTHLIKTRGQQVTLRCSSQSGHNTVSWYQQALGQGPQFIFQYYREEENGRGNFPPRFSGLQFPNYSSELNVNALELDDSALYLCASSLAGRRPSYEQYFGPGTRLTVT.

V is TRBV6-6 and J is TRBJ1-1; 7 bases line up with TRBD1. With V trimmed by 6 bases and J by 6 bases, 10 bases remained unmatched. CDR3 length: 14 residues. Per germline, CDR1 MNHNY and CDR2 SVGAGI (reference sequence). CDR3 amino acids: CASRDRVRPPEAFF. CDR3 nucleotide sequence: TGTGCCAGCAGAGACAGGGTTAGACCCCCTGAAGCTTTCTTT.

V gene TRBV19 combines with J gene TRBJ1-2; the match to TRBD1 covers 9 bases. The CDR3 totals 15 residues. V gave up 5 bases and J gave up 7 bases; unmatched junction bases: 11. Germline V CDR1 and CDR2: LNHDA, SQIVND (reference sequence). CDR3: CASSALLQGAVGYTF. The CDR3 DNA is TGTGCCAGTAGTGCCCTTCTACAGGGGGCCGTTGGCTACACCTTC.

This clonotype has at least ten counts. The rearrangement joins TRBV19 to TRBJ2-1; 8 bases are a match to TRBD2. The germline gives CDR1 LNHDA, CDR2 SQIVND (reference sequence). The CDR3 has 15 amino acids. The trim removed 3 bases at V and 6 bases at J, leaving 7 bases unmatched. The CDR3 bases are TGTGCCAGTAGTATGCCGGGACTAGTGTCCAATGAGCAGTTCTTC. As protein: CASSMPGLVSNEQFF.

This clonotype was found a few times. The chain carries TRBV11-2 and TRBJ2-3; D not certain. The germline V and J ends were trimmed by 3 bases and 3 bases, with 7 bases remaining between them. Germline V gene lookup returns CDR1 SGHAT and CDR2 FQNNGV. The CDR3 is made up of 13 amino acids. CDR3 nucleotides: TGTGCCAGCAGCTTTGTTGGGACAGATACGCAGTATTTT. Protein: CASSFVGTDTQYF.

The V and J genes are TRBV19 and TRBJ2-7, with a possible D match to TRBD2 (7 bases). The CDR3 is 14 residues long. Per the germline V gene, CDR1 is LNHDA and CDR2 is SQIVND (reference sequence). V lost 1 base and J 2 bases, leaving 9 bases between the germline ends. The CDR3 protein is CASSIGGGTYEQYF. In nucleotides, the CDR3 is TGTGCCAGTAGTATAGGGGGGGGCACCTACGAGCAGTACTTC.

The chain employs TRBV12-3 or TRBV12-4 and TRBJ1-4; D possibly corresponds to TRBD1 (5 bases). The CDR3 contains 16 residues. The germline V and J ends were trimmed by 7 bases and 1 base, with 16 bases remaining between them. CDR3 residues: CASTWGGGRTNEKLFF. For the CDR3, the DNA is TGTGCCAGCACCTGGGGGGGAGGGAGAACTAATGAAAAACTGTTTTTT.

At least ten counts were recorded for this clonotype. The chain is built from TRBV11-1 and TRBJ1-6, with TRBD1 matching 9 bases. This CDR3 has 16 amino acids. The V gene's germline CDR1 is SGHAT and CDR2 FQDESV (reference sequence). Trimming removed 1 base from V and 7 bases from J; junction bases left unmatched: 5. The CDR3 region has the DNA TGTGCCAGCAGCTTAGGTGTCGGGACAGGGAATTCACCCCTCCACTTT. This encodes CASSLGVGTGNSPLHF.

This chain connects TRBV28 to TRBJ1-2; D is perhaps TRBD1 (6 bases). The germline gives CDR1 MDHEN, CDR2 SYDVKM. The CDR3 is 14 residues long. Between the trimmed V and J ends, which lost 3 bases and 3 bases, there was a span of 11 bases. The CDR3 nucleotides are TGTGCCAGCAGTTTTCGGGGGCTTTACTATGGCTACACCTTC. Its protein is CASSFRGLYYGYTF.

Many counts were recorded for this clonotype. The chain carries TRBV7-9 and TRBJ2-7; D possibly matches TRBD1 or TRBD2 (6 bases each). This CDR3 has 15 residues. V was clipped by 5 bases and J by 6 bases, with 20 bases between them. Germline loops: CDR1 SEHNR, CDR2 FQNEAQ (reference sequence). The CDR3 loop is CASSHPRDTLSEQYF. The CDR3 bases are TGTGCCAGCAGCCACCCGCGGGACACCTTGTCCGAGCAGTACTTC.

This chain links TRBV7-2 with TRBJ2-5; D is perhaps TRBD2 (5 bases). The CDR3 has 14 residues. Germline CDR1 is SGHTA and CDR2 is FQGNSA. The V gene lost 5 bases and the J gene lost 2 bases, with 12 bases spanning the gap. CDR3 loop: CASSGKRGQETQYF. Written as DNA, the CDR3 is TGTGCCAGCAGCGGGAAACGAGGGCAAGAGACCCAGTACTTC.

This clonotype was observed at least ten times. The CDR3 DNA reads TGTGCCAGCAGTTACGATCTCAACTATGGCTACACCTTC. Its protein product is CASSYDLNYGYTF. The rearrangement uses TRBV6-5 and TRBJ1-2; no clear D. The V and J ends lost 2 bases and 2 bases respectively, with 6 bases between them. The CDR3 runs to 13 residues. The V gene's germline CDR1 is MNHEY and CDR2 SVGAGI.

This clonotype was seen more than once but under ten times. The chain has TRBV20-1 and TRBJ2-3; 12 positions agree with TRBD2. Unmatched junction bases numbered 12, after V lost 3 bases and J lost 5 bases. The CDR3 totals 17 residues. CDR1 is DFQATT, CDR2 SNEGSKA, per germline (reference sequence). The CDR3 DNA sequence: TGCAGTGCTAGGTCGTCAGCTAGCGGGGGGGCCATAGATACGCAGTATTTT. It is translated as CSARSSASGGAIDTQYF.

V usage is TRBV23-1 and J usage is TRBJ1-5, with TRBD1 as a possible D gene (5 bases). TRBV23-1 is labeled an ORF, and its function is uncertain. This CDR3 has 12 amino acids. Trimming pared 8 bases from V and 6 bases from J, leaving 11 bases between. CDR3 coding DNA: TGCGCCAGCTCCCAGGGTGGTCAGCCCCAGCATTTT. This translates into CASSQGGQPQHF.

This clonotype turned up a few times. The rearrangement uses TRBV10-2 and TRBJ2-3; 11 bases are shared with TRBD2. Germline CDR1 reads WSHSY; CDR2 reads SAAADI. V was clipped by 5 bases and J by 1 base; unmatched bases: 5. The CDR3 runs to 16 residues. CDR3 in DNA: TGCGCCAGCAGTTCCCCGGGACTAGCGGGCACAGATACGCAGTATTTT. Residues: CASSSPGLAGTDTQYF.

This clonotype was observed a few times. J is TRBJ2-4 and V is TRBV6-1; D uncertain. The CDR3 runs to 13 residues. The germline V and J ends were trimmed by 10 bases and 2 bases, with 12 bases remaining between them. CDR1 is MNHNS and CDR2 is SASEGT in the germline V gene. This CDR3 is CATGSFSKNIQYF. For the CDR3, the DNA is TGTGCCACCGGTAGCTTTTCCAAAAACATTCAGTACTTC.

The rearrangement links TRBV27 to TRBJ1-6; the match to TRBD1 covers 8 bases. The trim removed 6 bases at V and 9 bases at J, leaving 7 bases unmatched. Looked up from germline, CDR1 is MNHEY and CDR2 is SMNVEV (reference sequence). The CDR3 runs to 14 residues. This CDR3 is CASRLDRGSSPLHF. The CDR3 DNA follows: TGTGCCAGCAGGCTCGACAGGGGATCTTCACCCCTCCACTTT.

V gene TRBV5-4 combines with J gene TRBJ2-5, with 11 bases fitting TRBD2. The CDR3 totals 16 residues. CDR1 is SGHNT, CDR2 YYREEE, per germline (reference sequence). The ends lost 0 bases at V and 5 bases at J; junction bases unmatched: 6. The CDR3 here is CASSLVSGGARETQYF. The DNA for the CDR3 is TGTGCCAGCAGCTTGGTTAGCGGGGGGGCCCGGGAGACCCAGTACTTC.

This clonotype has more than one count but fewer than ten. The chain recombines TRBV19 with TRBJ2-1; 10 nucleotides align to TRBD2. Trimming took 3 bases from V and 4 from J; bases not matched to a gene: 3. This CDR3 is built from 15 residues. CDR1 is LNHDA and CDR2 is SQIVND in the germline V gene (reference sequence). Here the CDR3 reads CASSMVSGGYNEQFF. In nucleotides, the CDR3 is TGTGCCAGTAGTATGGTTAGCGGGGGGTACAATGAGCAGTTCTTC.

The CDR3 here is CASSDVYRRGNTIYF. Written as DNA, the CDR3 is TGTGCCAGCAGCGACGTGTATAGGAGGGGAAACACCATATATTTT. The V call is TRBV5-6, the J call TRBJ1-3; D unclear. The germline CDR1 and CDR2 sequences are SGHDT and YYEEEE. Trimming took off 4 bases at V and 4 bases at J, with 15 bases between the two ends. This CDR3 spans 15 amino acids.

This chain links TRBV6-5 with TRBJ1-2, with a tentative D call TRBD1 (5 bases). From germline, CDR1 is MNHEY and CDR2 SVGAGI. The CDR3 covers 20 residues. The ends were cut back, 1 base at V and 0 bases at J, with 24 bases in the middle. DNA of the CDR3: TGTGCCAGCAGTTACTTGCGGGGGAGGGTACCTAACCACACTAACTATGGCTACACCTTC. Its translation is CASSYLRGRVPNHTNYGYTF.